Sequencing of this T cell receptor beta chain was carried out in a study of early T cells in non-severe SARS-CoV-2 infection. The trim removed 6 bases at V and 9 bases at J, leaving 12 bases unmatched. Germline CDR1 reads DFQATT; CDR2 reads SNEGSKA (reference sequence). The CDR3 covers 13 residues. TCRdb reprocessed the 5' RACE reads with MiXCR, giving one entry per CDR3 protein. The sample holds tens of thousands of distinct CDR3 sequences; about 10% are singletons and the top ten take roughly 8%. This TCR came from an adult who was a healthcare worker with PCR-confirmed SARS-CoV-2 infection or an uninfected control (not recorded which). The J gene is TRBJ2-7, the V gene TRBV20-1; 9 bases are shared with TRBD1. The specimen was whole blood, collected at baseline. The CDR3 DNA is TGCAGTGCCCTGGGACAGGGTCTCACAGGGCAGTACTTC. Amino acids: CSALGQGLTGQYF.